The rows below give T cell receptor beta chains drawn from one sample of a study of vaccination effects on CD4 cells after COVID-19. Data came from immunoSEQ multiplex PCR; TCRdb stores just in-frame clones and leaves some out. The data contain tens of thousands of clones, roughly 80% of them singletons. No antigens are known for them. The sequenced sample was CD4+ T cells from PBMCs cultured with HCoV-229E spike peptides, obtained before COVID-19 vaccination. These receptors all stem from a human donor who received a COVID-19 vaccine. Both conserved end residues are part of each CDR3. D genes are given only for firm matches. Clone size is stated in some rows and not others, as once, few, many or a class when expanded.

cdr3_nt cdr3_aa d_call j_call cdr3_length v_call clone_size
TGCGCCAGCCACCCGTTGACGGTCATGAACACTGAAGCTTTCTTT CASHPLTVMNTEAFF . TRBJ1-1 15 TRBV5-1 .
TGTGCCAGCACCGGCGGTGGGGGAAGATATGGCTACACCTTC CASTGGGGRYGYTF . TRBJ1-2 14 TRBV2 .
TGTGCCAGCGGAGACAGCTCCTATAATTCACCCCTCCACTTT CASGDSSYNSPLHF . TRBJ1-6 14 TRBV19 few
TGCGCCAGCTCATTTAGACAGGGGTACACAGATACGCAGTATTTT CASSFRQGYTDTQYF TRBD1 TRBJ2-3 15 TRBV5-1 .
TGCAGCGTTGAACTTATGGGTGGGGGCTACACCTTC CSVELMGGGYTF . TRBJ1-2 12 TRBV29-1 .
TGTGCCAGCAGCTTCCAATGGACAGGGCTAAAGACCCAGTACTTC CASSFQWTGLKTQYF TRBD1 TRBJ2-5 15 TRBV28 once
TGTGCTAGTGGTCCCTCAATGAGCACAGATACGCAGTATTTT CASGPSMSTDTQYF . TRBJ2-3 14 TRBV12-5 .
TGTGCCAGCAGGACCCCAGGTGGGGATGAGCAGTTCTTC CASRTPGGDEQFF . TRBJ2-1 13 TRBV12-3/TRBV12-4 .
TGTGCCAGCAGCTTAGGACCTTACAATGAGCAGTTCTTC CASSLGPYNEQFF . TRBJ2-1 13 TRBV7-2 .
TGTGCCAGCATTAAACGATCGAACACCGGGGAGCTGTTTTTT CASIKRSNTGELFF . TRBJ2-2 14 TRBV6-5 .
TGTGCCAGCAGGCCCACCCGTTGGGGGTGGGAGACCCAGTACTTC CASRPTRWGWETQYF . TRBJ2-5 15 TRBV6-5 .
TGTGCCAGCAGCCAACAATCCCACCCCCGGGCCACCGGGGAGCTGTTTTTT CASSQQSHPRATGELFF . TRBJ2-2 17 TRBV3-1/TRBV3-2 .
TGTGCCTGGCAGCCGGGACATACTGGAAACACCATATATTTT CAWQPGHTGNTIYF . TRBJ1-3 14 TRBV30 .
TGTGCCAGCAACAAGAGGGGGGCCACAAACTATGGCTACACCTTC CASNKRGATNYGYTF . TRBJ1-2 15 TRBV2 .
TGCGCCAGCAGCCAAGATTTATTGGGGCTGGGGCCCCAGCATTTT CASSQDLLGLGPQHF . TRBJ1-5 15 TRBV4-1 few
TGTGCCAGCAGCTTACGCCGGGTCCCCGCGGGTCAGCCCCAGCATTTT CASSLRRVPAGQPQHF . TRBJ1-5 16 TRBV11-3 .
TGTGCCACCCGAGGTAGCAATCAGCCCCAGCATTTT CATRGSNQPQHF . TRBJ1-5 12 TRBV6-5 once
TGTGCCACCAGCAGAGCGGGCGATCAGCCCCAGCATTTT CATSRAGDQPQHF . TRBJ1-5 13 TRBV15 .
TGTGCCAGCTCACCAGGGGGGAGCACTGAAGCTTTCTTT CASSPGGSTEAFF . TRBJ1-1 13 TRBV18 .
TGTGCCTGGAGTTTGTGGGACCAAGAGACCCAGTACTTC CAWSLWDQETQYF . TRBJ2-5 13 TRBV30 .
TGTGCCAGCAGTTATCGGGATACGCAGTATTTT CASSYRDTQYF . TRBJ2-3 11 TRBV6-2/TRBV6-3 .
TGTGCCAGCAGCGGACCCCGGGGCAGCTATGGCTACACCTTC CASSGPRGSYGYTF . TRBJ1-2 14 TRBV9 .
TGTGCCAGCAGCCCCGAACAGGGATCCTATGGCTACACCTTC CASSPEQGSYGYTF . TRBJ1-2 14 TRBV5-4 few
TGTGCCAGCTCACCGCAGGGGTCTGGAAACACCATATATTTT CASSPQGSGNTIYF . TRBJ1-3 14 TRBV18 .
TGTGCCACCAGTGATCCGGGGACAGCCGGAAACACCATATATTTT CATSDPGTAGNTIYF TRBD1 TRBJ1-3 15 TRBV24-1 .